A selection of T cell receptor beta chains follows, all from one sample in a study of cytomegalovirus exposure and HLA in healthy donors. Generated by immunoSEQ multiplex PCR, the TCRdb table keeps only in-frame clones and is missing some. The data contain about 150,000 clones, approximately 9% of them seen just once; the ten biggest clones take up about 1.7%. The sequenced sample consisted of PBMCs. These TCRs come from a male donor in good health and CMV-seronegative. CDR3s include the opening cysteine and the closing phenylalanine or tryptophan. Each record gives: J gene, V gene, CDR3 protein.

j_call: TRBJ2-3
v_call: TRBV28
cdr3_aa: CASTAGTSGSTSTDTQYF

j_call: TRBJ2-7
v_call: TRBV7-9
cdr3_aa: CASSPPFAYEQYF

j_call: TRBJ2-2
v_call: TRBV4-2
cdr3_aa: CASSQNGQGDGELFF

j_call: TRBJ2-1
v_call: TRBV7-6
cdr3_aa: CASSRTAGGYYNEQFF

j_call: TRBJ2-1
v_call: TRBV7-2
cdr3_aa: CASSKGQGSGSSYNEQFF

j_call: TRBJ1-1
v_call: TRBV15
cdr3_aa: CATSRNRGWTEAFF

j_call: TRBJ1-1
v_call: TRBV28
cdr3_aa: CASRGVTEAFF

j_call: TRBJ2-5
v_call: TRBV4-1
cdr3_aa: CASSQLEETQYF

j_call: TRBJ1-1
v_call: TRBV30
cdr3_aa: CACFTRRYTEAFF

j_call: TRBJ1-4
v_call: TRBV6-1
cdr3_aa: CASSPTDSGHEKLFF

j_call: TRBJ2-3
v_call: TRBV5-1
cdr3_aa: CASSSAPGTDTQYF

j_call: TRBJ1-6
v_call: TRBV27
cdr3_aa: CASSLSFSRPLHF

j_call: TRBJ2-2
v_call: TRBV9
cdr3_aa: CASSLKIGAPVRTGELFF

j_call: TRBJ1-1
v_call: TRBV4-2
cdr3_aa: CASSREGGGTEAFF

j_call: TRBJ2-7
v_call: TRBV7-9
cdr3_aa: CASSLRGLAGGEQYF

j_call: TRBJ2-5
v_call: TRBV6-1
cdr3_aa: CASSRQGNQETQYF

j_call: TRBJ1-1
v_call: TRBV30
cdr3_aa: CAWRQGGHTEAFF

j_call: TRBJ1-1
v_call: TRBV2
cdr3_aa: CASSEAGEGRNTEAFF

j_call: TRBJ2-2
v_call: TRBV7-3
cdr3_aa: CASSLGGDTGELFF

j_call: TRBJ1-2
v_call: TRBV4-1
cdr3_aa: CASSQPPVGEYGYTF

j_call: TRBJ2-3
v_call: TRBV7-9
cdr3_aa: CASSFRGSTDTQYF

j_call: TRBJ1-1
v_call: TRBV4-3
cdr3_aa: CASSHTSAGIFEAFF

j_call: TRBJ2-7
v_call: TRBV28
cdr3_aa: CASSSVGQGVINEQYF

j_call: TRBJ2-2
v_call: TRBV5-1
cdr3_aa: CASSLLVAGYNTGELFF

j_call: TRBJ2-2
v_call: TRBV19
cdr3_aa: CASSAGLAVTVTGELFF

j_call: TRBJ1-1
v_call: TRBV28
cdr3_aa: CASAGAREGNTEAFF

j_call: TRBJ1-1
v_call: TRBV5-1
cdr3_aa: CASSLGTGMNTEAFF

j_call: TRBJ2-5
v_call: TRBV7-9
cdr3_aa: CASSSTGRGYQETQYF

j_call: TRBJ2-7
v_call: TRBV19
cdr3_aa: CASSGGLAGIYEQYF

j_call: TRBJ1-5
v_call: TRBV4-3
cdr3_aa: CASSQDWRVTYSNQPQHF

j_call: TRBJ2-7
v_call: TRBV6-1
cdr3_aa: CASSSPGYEQYF

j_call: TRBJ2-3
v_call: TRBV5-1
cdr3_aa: CASSAGTGPTDTQYF

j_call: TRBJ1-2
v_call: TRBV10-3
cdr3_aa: CATATSNYGYTF